These 20 T cell receptor beta chains were sequenced from one sample in a study of T cells in Graves' hyperthyroidism and ophthalmopathy. TCR beta CDR3 regions were amplified from RNA transcripts. A first-round RT-PCR of the TCR CDR3 used the HTBI primer set. TCRdb used MiXCR to reprocess the multiplex PCR reads, holding one entry per CDR3 protein. The sample yields around 400,000 distinct CDR3 sequences, 12% to 15% seen once. Sequenced input: blood. Receptor source: a woman in her sixties with Graves' ophthalmopathy.

This clonotype was recorded at least ten times. The CDR3 loop is CASSQDISGLGAKNIQYF. The CDR3 bases are TGTGCCAGCAGCCAAGACATTAGCGGGCTAGGGGCCAAAAACATTCAGTACTTC. The chain links TRBV3-1 to TRBJ2-4; the match to TRBD2 covers 7 bases. Germline V gives CDR1 LGHDT, CDR2 YNNKEL (reference sequence). This CDR3 spans 18 amino acids. Germline trimming cut 0 bases from V and 1 base from J; bases unmatched to any gene: 9.

The chain is built from TRBV24-1 and TRBJ2-5; D possibly corresponds to TRBD2 (7 bases). This CDR3 comprises 15 residues. Per germline, CDR1 KGHDR and CDR2 SFDVKD. V dropped 4 bases and J dropped 4 bases, with 15 bases sitting between them. CDR3 region: CATSDPEGGRETQYF. Written as DNA, the CDR3 is TGTGCCACCAGTGACCCCGAGGGGGGGCGAGAGACCCAGTACTTC.

This clonotype occurred many times. CDR3 nucleotide sequence: TGTGCCACCAGTCTCCGGGAGCGGAGTGAGCAGTTCTTC. It codes for CATSLRERSEQFF. This chain uses TRBV24-1 with TRBJ2-1; a possible D gene is TRBD2 (6 bases). V was pared by 6 bases and J by 9 bases, with 14 bases between. Germline V CDR1 and CDR2: KGHDR, SFDVKD. This CDR3 has 13 amino acids.

This clonotype was counted only a few times. The chain couples TRBV6-2 or TRBV6-3 to TRBJ1-5; a weak D match, TRBD1 (6 bases). The CDR3 runs 15 residues. The V end lost 8 bases, the J end lost 2 bases, and 16 bases lay between the germline ends. Germline CDR1 reads MNHEY; CDR2 reads SVGEGT. CDR3 in DNA: TGTGCCAGCCGGGGGGGCGGGGATCGCAATCAGCCCCAGCATTTT. This codes for CASRGGGDRNQPQHF.

The J gene is TRBJ2-3, the V gene TRBV12-3 or TRBV12-4, with a possible D match to TRBD2 (5 bases). V was pared by 5 bases and J by 8 bases, with 23 bases between. The CDR3 is 16 amino acids. The CDR3 sequence is CASSPLRGEGVGTQYF. CDR3 sequence (DNA): TGTGCCAGCAGTCCCCTTCGGGGAGAGGGTGTTGGTACGCAGTATTTT.

The V call is TRBV20-1, the J call TRBJ2-1; TRBD2 matches at 10 bases. The CDR3 has 12 amino acids. The V segment lost 6 bases and the J segment 9 bases; nucleotides outside the gene matches: 5. CDR1 DFQATT and CDR2 SNEGSKA come from the germline V gene (reference sequence). The chain's CDR3 is CSALAGGLEQFF. For the CDR3, the DNA is TGCAGTGCCTTAGCGGGAGGCCTTGAGCAGTTCTTC.

This clonotype was detected only a few times. The chain joins TRBV20-1 to TRBJ1-4; 8 nucleotides match TRBD1. V was pared by 0 bases and J by 7 bases, with 7 bases of the junction left unmatched. Germline CDR1 and CDR2: DFQATT and SNEGSKA (reference sequence). The CDR3 totals 15 residues. The DNA of the CDR3 is TGCAGTGCTAGAGATACGCAGGGGGCGCCTGAAAAACTGTTTTTT. Residues: CSARDTQGAPEKLFF.

This clonotype has at least ten counts. The chain carries TRBV28 and TRBJ2-7, with D uncertain. The CDR3 consists of 13 residues. Trimming stripped 3 bases from V and 3 bases from J, with 9 bases between. The germline CDR1 and CDR2 sequences are MDHEN and SYDVKM. For the CDR3, the DNA is TGTGCCAGCAGTTTGCCCATTCGCTACGAGCAGTACTTC. It encodes CASSLPIRYEQYF.

V and J are TRBV28 and TRBJ2-1, with unresolved D. This CDR3 is 12 amino acids long. Germline values: CDR1 MDHEN, CDR2 SYDVKM. The V and J ends lost 10 bases and 2 bases respectively, with 9 bases between them. The CDR3 is CATRPTYNEQFF. Here the CDR3 DNA reads TGTGCCACCCGACCAACCTACAATGAGCAGTTCTTC.

This clonotype was seen at least ten times. The chain recombines TRBV11-2 with TRBJ2-7; no reliable D call. V was shortened by 4 bases and J by 1 base, with 11 bases between the two germline ends. The CDR3 loop spans 14 amino acids. Germline CDR1 is SGHAT and CDR2 is FQNNGV. CDR3 DNA: TGTGCCAGCAGCTCGACGGTGACTTCCTACGAGCAGTACTTC. This encodes CASSSTVTSYEQYF.

This clonotype was seen many times. The J gene is TRBJ2-7, the V gene TRBV28, with TRBD1 identical over 12 bases. Germline loops: CDR1 MDHEN, CDR2 SYDVKM. V lost 7 bases and J lost 5; bases outside the gene matches: 3. The CDR3 sequence is 13 residues long. In nucleotides, the CDR3 is TGTGCCAGCATTGGGACAGGGGGCCACGAGCAGTACTTC. Translated: CASIGTGGHEQYF.

This clonotype was seen many times. The V call is TRBV12-5, the J call TRBJ1-1; D is unclear. This CDR3 spans 13 amino acids. V lost 0 bases and J 0 bases, leaving 2 bases between the germline ends. Per the germline V gene, CDR1 is LGHNT and CDR2 is FRNRAP. The CDR3 sequence is CASGLVLNTEAFF. The CDR3 region has the DNA TGTGCTAGTGGTTTGGTTTTGAACACTGAAGCTTTCTTT.

The chain recombines TRBV4-1 with TRBJ2-3, with D possibly TRBD2 on 5 matching bases. Between the trimmed V and J ends, which lost 4 bases and 3 bases, there was a span of 20 bases. Germline CDR1 MGHRA, CDR2 YSYEKL. The CDR3 runs to 17 residues. The CDR3 nucleotides read TGCGCCAGCAGCCTTAGGGCGACGGGAATCAATACAGATACGCAGTATTTT. Encoded protein: CASSLRATGINTDTQYF.

The V call is TRBV24-1, the J call TRBJ2-1; 7 bases are shared with TRBD2. Germline V gene lookup returns CDR1 KGHDR and CDR2 SFDVKD. The ends lost 4 bases at V and 2 bases at J; junction bases unmatched: 7. The CDR3 loop spans 16 amino acids. This chain's CDR3 is CATSDRFAGAYNEQFF. The DNA of the CDR3 is TGTGCCACCAGTGACCGGTTCGCGGGGGCCTACAATGAGCAGTTCTTC.

The table lists this clonotype with many counts. The chain employs TRBV7-2 and TRBJ1-1, with D possibly being TRBD1 (5 bases). V lost 0 bases and J lost 7, with 12 bases in between. Germline values: CDR1 SGHTA, CDR2 FQGNSA. The CDR3 sequence is 14 residues long. CDR3 DNA sequence: TGTGCCAGCAGCTTAGCCAGCAGGGCTGGTGAAGCTTTCTTT. Protein sequence: CASSLASRAGEAFF.

V is TRBV5-6 and J is TRBJ2-7, with a tentative D call TRBD2 (5 bases). This CDR3 is 14 amino acids long. The germline V and J ends were trimmed by 4 bases and 4 bases, with 15 bases remaining between them. Germline assignment: CDR1 SGHDT and CDR2 YYEEEE. The CDR3 sequence is CASSPHGVVYEQYF. The CDR3 DNA reads TGTGCCAGCAGCCCGCACGGGGTGGTATACGAGCAGTACTTC.

This clonotype was detected many times. The chain employs TRBV11-2 and TRBJ2-1; D call uncertain. This CDR3 contains 17 residues. The ends were cut back, 1 base at V and 5 bases at J, with 18 bases in the middle. The germline V gene encodes CDR1 SGHAT and CDR2 FQNNGV. CDR3 nucleotide sequence: TGTGCCAGCAGCTTAGGGGTGTGGGTAGCACGCAACAATGAGCAGTTCTTC. It translates to CASSLGVWVARNNEQFF.

In its sample, this clonotype was seen many times. V gene TRBV5-1 combines with J gene TRBJ2-5; TRBD2 agrees at 11 bases. Germline V gene lookup returns CDR1 SGHRS and CDR2 YFSETQ. This CDR3 spans 16 amino acids. V was pared by 1 base and J by 2 bases, with 4 bases of the junction left unmatched. Written as DNA, the CDR3 is TGCGCCAGCAGCTTGTCTACTAGCGGGGGACAAGAGACCCAGTACTTC. Protein sequence: CASSLSTSGGQETQYF.

The V call is TRBV13, the J call TRBJ2-3, with 15 positions matching TRBD2. Germline V gene data show CDR1 as PRHDT and CDR2 as FYEKMQ (reference sequence). The CDR3 contains 16 residues. After removal of 5 bases from V and 7 bases from J, the junction contained 7 bases not matched to a gene. The DNA for the CDR3 is TGTGCCAGCAGCATTGGACTAGCGGGAGGGGCCAATACGCAGTATTTT. This gives the protein CASSIGLAGGANTQYF.

This clonotype was detected only a few times. The rearrangement uses TRBV6-1 and TRBJ2-7; 9 nucleotides line up with TRBD2. V dropped 6 bases and J dropped 3; count of bases not matched to a gene: 12. Germline V gene data show CDR1 as MNHNS and CDR2 as SASEGT. The CDR3 spans 16 residues. CDR3 region: CASRTFLAGSHYEQYF. The CDR3 DNA reads as TGTGCCAGCAGAACCTTCCTAGCGGGATCCCACTACGAGCAGTACTTC.